This T cell receptor beta chain came from a study of blood T cell repertoires in COVID-19. Turning to the study itself: The cDNA or gDNA used as material had been derived from T cells, B-cell-depleted T cells, or PBMCs.

This clone is a singleton in its sample. As processed by the authors: Estimates of nucleated cell counts were drawn from the amplification of reference gene primers. Data came from immunoSEQ multiplex PCR; TCRdb stores just in-frame clones and leaves some out. V and J calls and clone size are copied from that table; D and trimming were computed from the DNA. The top ten hold 1.9% of the sample, which has about 240,000 clones, roughly four fifths seen once. Trimming stripped 5 bases from V and 5 bases from J, with 9 bases between. Germline V gene data show CDR1 as LNHDA and CDR2 as SQIVND (reference sequence). The CDR3 consists of 12 residues.

Sequences were obtained from peripheral blood. This clonotype was obtained from a man aged 25-45 years who had recovered from COVID-19. The chain employs TRBV19 and TRBJ1-2; D ambiguous. The chain's CDR3 is CASSPRGYGYTF. The CDR3 bases are TGTGCCAGTAGTCCCCGAGGGTATGGCTACACCTTC.